The 27 T cell receptor beta chains given below trace back to one sample, sequenced in a study of cytomegalovirus exposure and HLA in healthy donors. With 60 Vbeta and 13 Jbeta primers, the PCR was carried out. Some clones are missing from TCRdb's copy, which holds only in-frame ones; the method was immunoSEQ multiplex PCR. The table has about 140,000 clones, roughly 79% seen once. The sample was PBMCs. These receptors came from a man aged 25-40 years in good health and CMV-seropositive.

V gene TRBV2 combines with J gene TRBJ2-6; 8 nucleotides match TRBD1. The CDR3 runs 17 residues. Per germline, CDR1 SNHLY and CDR2 FYNNEI. Trimming at V came to 7 bases and at J to 4 bases, leaving 12 bases not matched to a gene. The CDR3 nucleotides are TGTGCCAGCATCCGGGACAGGACATTCCCAGGGGCCAACGTCCTGACTTTC. It encodes CASIRDRTFPGANVLTF.

The genes are TRBV2 and TRBJ1-1; D unresolved. Per germline, CDR1 SNHLY and CDR2 FYNNEI. The CDR3 is 13 amino acids. The ends were cut back, 8 bases at V and 3 bases at J, with 13 bases in the middle. The DNA of the CDR3 is TGTGCCAGCGGTGGACGGGAAGACACTGAAGCTTTCTTT. Its protein is CASGGREDTEAFF.

V usage is TRBV5-1 and J usage is TRBJ1-4, with D possibly being TRBD1 (6 bases). The V end was cut by 2 bases, the J end by 5 bases, with 13 bases between. The CDR3 is 15 amino acids. Germline CDR1 reads SGHRS; CDR2 reads YFSETQ. CDR3 DNA: TGCGCCAGCAGCTTTGGGGAGGGGGAAAATGAAAAACTGTTTTTT. Translating gives CASSFGEGENEKLFF.

The V gene is TRBV2, the J gene TRBJ2-1, with a tentative D call TRBD2 (6 bases). Germline CDR1 SNHLY, CDR2 FYNNEI. Trimming stripped 5 bases from V and 5 bases from J, with 25 bases between. This CDR3 has 18 residues. In nucleotides, the CDR3 is TGTGCCAGCAGTAACCATAGGGCGGGGAGGAGCGGCAACAATGAGCAGTTCTTC. Its translation is CASSNHRAGRSGNNEQFF.

The chain combines TRBV27 with TRBJ2-2; TRBD2 agrees at 7 bases. Germline V gives CDR1 MNHEY, CDR2 SMNVEV (reference sequence). The CDR3 has 16 residues. The V segment lost 3 bases and the J segment 4 bases; nucleotides outside the gene matches: 8. CDR3 nucleotide sequence: TGTGCCAGCAGTTTTATAGCGGGCTCGGGCACCGGGGAGCTGTTTTTT. Translated: CASSFIAGSGTGELFF.

This chain connects TRBV18 to TRBJ2-1; 9 bases align to TRBD1. V lost 6 bases to trimming and J lost 4 bases; unmatched junction nucleotides: 4. The CDR3 has 14 residues. Per germline, CDR1 KGHSH and CDR2 LQKENI. CDR3 region: CASSPGQGYNEQFF. The CDR3 DNA reads as TGTGCCAGCTCCCCGGGACAGGGATACAATGAGCAGTTCTTC. Complete variable domain (other parts from reference TRBV18 and TRBJ2-1): NAGVMQNPRHLVRRRGQEARLRCSPMKGHSHVYWYRQLPEEGLKFMVYLQKENIIDESGMPKERFSAEFPKEGPSILRIQQVVRGDSAAYFCASSPGQGYNEQFFGPGTRLTVL.

The V call is TRBV5-4, the J call TRBJ2-3; 12 bases line up with TRBD2. The germline V gene has CDR1 SGHNT and CDR2 YYREEE (reference sequence). This CDR3 is 15 amino acids long. With 4 bases clipped from V and 2 bases from J, the junction kept 2 bases outside the gene matches. The DNA of the CDR3 is TGTGCCAGCAGCCGACTAGCGGGGGCCACAGATACGCAGTATTTT. As protein: CASSRLAGATDTQYF. Full variable domain (rest looked up from reference TRBV5-4 and TRBJ2-3): ETGVTQSPTHLIKTRGQQVTLRCSSQSGHNTVSWYQQALGQGPQFIFQYYREEENGRGNFPPRFSGLQFPNYSSELNVNALELDDSALYLCASSRLAGATDTQYFGPGTRLTVL.

The sample holds one count of this clone. CDR3 sequence: CASSLSGLARLQRKSDEQFF. CDR3 bases: TGCGCCAGCAGCTTGTCAGGACTAGCTCGGTTGCAGAGGAAATCGGATGAGCAGTTCTTC. The V gene is TRBV5-1, the J gene TRBJ2-1, with 8 bases that match TRBD2. Trimming took 1 base from V and 8 from J; bases not matched to a gene: 23. This CDR3 has 20 amino acids. CDR1 and CDR2 (germline): SGHRS, YFSETQ.

The V gene is TRBV30, the J gene TRBJ2-2; TRBD1 aligns across 8 bases. V lost 0 bases to trimming and J lost 12 bases; unmatched junction nucleotides: 12. From germline, CDR1 is GTSNPN and CDR2 SVGIG (reference sequence). The length of the CDR3 is 15 residues. DNA for the CDR3: TGTGCCTGGAGTGTAACAGCCAGGGGGCGCAGCAAGCTGTTTTTT. Protein sequence: CAWSVTARGRSKLFF. Based on the CDR3 plus reference TRBV30 and TRBJ2-2, the full variable domain is SQTIHQWPATLVQPVGSPLSLECTVEGTSNPNLYWYRQAAGRGLQLLFYSVGIGQISSEVPQNLSASRPQDRQFILSSKKLLLSDSGFYLCAWSVTARGRSKLFFGEGSRLTVL.

V and J are TRBV14 and TRBJ1-2; no reliable D call. The CDR3 contains 13 residues. Germline V gives CDR1 SGHDN, CDR2 FVKESK. V gave up 1 base and J gave up 6 bases, with 9 bases separating them. CDR3 in amino acids: CASSQVRVDGYTF. DNA of the CDR3: TGTGCCAGCAGCCAAGTGAGGGTGGATGGCTACACCTTC.

The gene calls are TRBV5-1 and TRBJ2-1; a possible D gene is TRBD2 (6 bases). The CDR3 extends over 14 amino acids. Germline values: CDR1 SGHRS, CDR2 YFSETQ. Trimming took off 1 base at V and 5 bases at J, with 10 bases between the two ends. CDR3 region: CASSLPSANNEQFF. CDR3 DNA: TGCGCCAGCAGCTTGCCTAGCGCGAACAATGAGCAGTTCTTC.

V usage is TRBV27 and J usage is TRBJ1-4; no clear D. The germline V and J ends were trimmed by 0 bases and 5 bases, with 7 bases remaining between them. In germline, CDR1 is MNHEY, CDR2 SMNVEV (reference sequence). CDR3 length equals 14 residues. CDR3 nucleotides: TGTGCCAGCAGTTTATCGACACCGAATGAAAAACTGTTTTTT. Translation gives CASSLSTPNEKLFF.

J is TRBJ2-7 and V is TRBV5-1, with a tentative D call TRBD1 (6 bases). This CDR3 is 13 amino acids long. Germline V lookup: CDR1 SGHRS, CDR2 YFSETQ. V was clipped by 0 bases and J by 5 bases, with 9 bases between them. CDR3 residues: CASSLDSGDEQYF. The CDR3 DNA is TGCGCCAGCAGCTTGGATTCAGGGGACGAGCAGTACTTC. Using reference TRBV5-1 and TRBJ2-7 for the parts outside the CDR3, the full variable domain is KAGVTQTPRYLIKTRGQQVTLSCSPISGHRSVSWYQQTPGQGLQFLFEYFSETQRNKGNFPGRFSGRQFSNSRSEMNVSTLELGDSALYLCASSLDSGDEQYFGPGTRLTVT.

The table lists this clone with a few counts. The chain is built from TRBV19 and TRBJ2-6; 12 nucleotides agree with TRBD2. V was pared by 5 bases and J by 3 bases, with 5 bases of the junction left unmatched. The CDR3 extends over 17 amino acids. CDR1 is LNHDA and CDR2 is SQIVND in the germline V gene (reference sequence). The DNA for the CDR3 is TGTGCCAGTAGTCCACTAGCGGGAGGAGGTGGGGCCAACGTCCTGACTTTC. It yields the protein CASSPLAGGGGANVLTF.

V and J are TRBV6-4 and TRBJ1-1, with TRBD1 identical over 12 bases. The CDR3 contains 16 residues. The J segment lost 6 bases and the V segment lost 4 bases, leaving 9 bases of the junction unmatched. CDR1 and CDR2 (germline): MRHNA, SNTAGT. CDR3 residues: CASSVTAGQGASEAFF. CDR3 nucleotides: TGTGCCAGCAGTGTCACAGCGGGACAGGGGGCATCTGAAGCTTTCTTT.

The chain is built from TRBV7-2 and TRBJ2-3; 7 bases map to TRBD2. The CDR3 is made up of 18 amino acids. Looked up from germline, CDR1 is SGHTA and CDR2 is FQGNSA. V lost 5 bases to trimming and J lost 8 bases; unmatched junction nucleotides: 22. CDR3 nucleotide sequence: TGTGCCAGCAGCACACGCACTACTGGGGAGGGGTTCAGAGGTACGCAGTATTTT. Translating it yields CASSTRTTGEGFRGTQYF.

The chain carries TRBV28 and TRBJ2-7; D is possibly TRBD2 (7 bases). Trimming pared 4 bases from V and 0 bases from J, leaving 13 bases between. Germline-derived CDR1 and CDR2 are MDHEN and SYDVKM. This CDR3 comprises 15 residues. The CDR3 coding sequence is TGTGCCAGCAGTTGGGGGGGCAGCCTCTCCTACGAGCAGTACTTC. This gives the protein CASSWGGSLSYEQYF.

This sequence joins TRBV6-5 and TRBJ2-2; 11 nucleotides align to TRBD2. Germline CDR1 MNHEY, CDR2 SVGAGI. Unmatched junction bases numbered 2, after V lost 6 bases and J lost 2 bases. CDR3 length equals 15 residues. The CDR3 nucleotides read TGTGCCAGCAGAGGGACTAGCGGAAACACCGGGGAGCTGTTTTTT. It translates to CASRGTSGNTGELFF.

V usage is TRBV9 and J usage is TRBJ1-1, with D possibly matching TRBD1 (5 bases). This CDR3 is 13 amino acids long. Germline loops: CDR1 SGDLS, CDR2 YYNGEE. Trimming took 3 bases from V and 1 from J, leaving 7 bases between them. The chain's CDR3 is CASSGGGNTEAFF. Here the CDR3 DNA reads TGTGCCAGCAGCGGGGGCGGGAACACTGAAGCTTTCTTT.

V is TRBV28 and J is TRBJ1-5; D remains unclear. CDR3 length equals 14 residues. Trimming took 5 bases from V and 2 from J, leaving 10 bases between them. The germline gives CDR1 MDHEN, CDR2 SYDVKM. In nucleotides, the CDR3 is TGTGCCAGCAGTGGAGTTGTGGGCAATCAGCCCCAGCATTTT. Translated, it gives CASSGVVGNQPQHF. Based on the CDR3 plus reference TRBV28 and TRBJ1-5, the full variable domain is DVKVTQSSRYLVKRTGEKVFLECVQDMDHENMFWYRQDPGLGLRLIYFSYDVKMKEKGDIPEGYSVSREKKERFSLILESASTNQTSMYLCASSGVVGNQPQHFGDGTRLSIL.

The chain couples TRBV6-5 to TRBJ1-1, with 11 bases that match TRBD1. The CDR3 spans 15 residues. V trimming: 4 bases; J trimming: 7 bases; junction bases outside the gene matches: 8. Germline-derived CDR1 and CDR2 are MNHEY and SVGAGI. CDR3 DNA: TGTGCCAGCAGTTTCCTGGACAGGGGGCTCGGTGAAGCTTTCTTT. Residues: CASSFLDRGLGEAFF.

The J gene is TRBJ2-3, the V gene TRBV5-4; 7 positions match TRBD1. V trimming: 0 bases; J trimming: 3 bases; junction bases outside the gene matches: 7. The CDR3 loop spans 16 amino acids. Germline CDR1 is SGHNT and CDR2 is YYREEE (reference sequence). CDR3 residues: CASSLGTGQRTDTQYF. In DNA, the CDR3 is TGTGCCAGCAGCTTGGGCACGGGACAGCGAACAGATACGCAGTATTTT.

The rearrangement links TRBV2 to TRBJ2-2, with D perhaps TRBD1 (5 bases). This CDR3 has 15 amino acids. V was pared by 3 bases and J by 5 bases, with 13 bases between. Germline V gene lookup returns CDR1 SNHLY and CDR2 FYNNEI. The CDR3, as DNA: TGTGCCAGCAGTGAGGCAGGGCGGCTTACCGGGGAGCTGTTTTTT. This encodes CASSEAGRLTGELFF. Drawing the rest from reference TRBV2 and TRBJ2-2, the complete variable domain is EPEVTQTPSHQVTQMGQEVILRCVPISNHLYFYWYRQILGQKVEFLVSFYNNEISEKSEIFDDQFSVERPDGSNFTLKIRSTKLEDSAMYFCASSEAGRLTGELFFGEGSRLTVL.

The rearrangement uses TRBV7-3 and TRBJ2-5; 10 bases are a match to TRBD2. CDR1 is SGHTA and CDR2 is FQGTGA in the germline V gene. CDR3 length equals 16 residues. Losses at the gene ends were 1 base for V and 0 bases for J; bases not matched to a gene: 2. The CDR3: CASSLRSGRDQETQYF. The CDR3 nucleotides read TGTGCCAGCAGCTTAAGAAGCGGGAGGGACCAAGAGACCCAGTACTTC.

The chain has TRBV2 and TRBJ2-5; 7 bases match TRBD2. The CDR3 is made up of 14 amino acids. The germline CDR1 and CDR2 sequences are SNHLY and FYNNEI. V lost 4 bases to trimming and J lost 2 bases; unmatched junction nucleotides: 4. The CDR3 region is CASSGRGSQETQYF. The DNA for the CDR3 is TGTGCCAGCAGTGGGCGGGGGTCACAAGAGACCCAGTACTTC.

The CDR3 region is CASTTRWTGGGSPLHF. The CDR3 DNA reads as TGTGCCAGCACCACACGCTGGACAGGGGGCGGATCACCCCTCCACTTT. This sequence joins TRBV28 and TRBJ1-6; 11 bases are shared with TRBD1. Losses at the gene ends were 7 bases for V and 10 bases for J; bases not matched to a gene: 12. This CDR3 contains 16 residues. Germline CDR1 reads MDHEN; CDR2 reads SYDVKM.

The CDR3 region is CASSHGLAENYEQYF. The CDR3 region has the DNA TGTGCCAGCTCCCACGGACTAGCAGAAAACTACGAGCAGTACTTC. The J gene is TRBJ2-7, the V gene TRBV19; the match to TRBD2 covers 8 bases. J lost 3 bases, V lost 9 bases, and 13 bases had no gene match. Germline lookup yields CDR1 LNHDA and CDR2 SQIVND (reference sequence). The CDR3 covers 15 residues. The full variable domain, completed using reference TRBV19 and TRBJ2-7, is DGGITQSPKYLFRKEGQNVTLSCEQNLNHDAMYWYRQDPGQGLRLIYYSQIVNDFQKGDIAEGYSVSREKKESFPLTVTSAQKNPTAFYLCASSHGLAENYEQYFGPGTRLTVT.